A single sample gave rise to the 5 T cell receptor beta chains below, sequenced in a study of blood T cell repertoires in COVID-19. Libraries were prepared by immunoSEQ multiplex PCR; TCRdb keeps only in-frame clonotypes and omits some of them. The table has 150,000 to 200,000 clones, roughly nine tenths seen once. What was sequenced was peripheral blood. The source of these receptors is a woman aged 70-85 years with acute or convalescent COVID-19.

The chain couples TRBV11-2 to TRBJ2-2; weak D call: TRBD1 (5 bases). V dropped 5 bases and J dropped 6 bases, with 13 bases sitting between them. Germline V lookup: CDR1 SGHAT, CDR2 FQNNGV. The CDR3 has 14 amino acids. This CDR3 reads CASSLDTKAGELFF. The CDR3, as DNA: TGTGCCAGCAGCCTGGACACCAAGGCCGGGGAGCTGTTTTTT.

The gene calls are TRBV5-4 and TRBJ2-2; TRBD2 matches at 14 bases. The CDR3 is made up of 16 amino acids. Germline CDR1 SGHNT, CDR2 YYREEE (reference sequence). V gave up 8 bases and J gave up 3 bases; unmatched junction bases: 6. In DNA form, the CDR3 reads TGTGCCAGTGGGACTAGCGGGAGAGGTGACACCGGGGAGCTGTTTTTT. Translating it yields CASGTSGRGDTGELFF.

This clone occurred once. This chain uses TRBV5-4 with TRBJ2-6; tentative D call: TRBD2 (6 bases). The CDR3 contains 19 residues. V dropped 0 bases and J dropped 2 bases, with 18 bases sitting between them. Germline lookup yields CDR1 SGHNT and CDR2 YYREEE (reference sequence). The CDR3 is CASSLGGGSGIPGANVLTF. CDR3 bases: TGTGCCAGCAGCTTGGGGGGAGGAAGTGGCATCCCTGGGGCCAACGTCCTGACTTTC.

This clone was observed once. The rearrangement links TRBV28 to TRBJ2-3, with 8 positions matching TRBD1. The CDR3 contains 20 residues. V was pared by 6 bases and J by 2 bases, with 22 bases of the junction left unmatched. Germline CDR1 is MDHEN and CDR2 is SYDVKM. The CDR3 is CASSPDARTGKFTFTDTQYF. CDR3 DNA sequence: TGTGCCAGCAGCCCAGACGCAAGGACAGGGAAGTTTACGTTCACAGATACGCAGTATTTT.

The chain joins TRBV4-1 to TRBJ1-5, with 7 bases identical to TRBD1. Looked up from germline, CDR1 is MGHRA and CDR2 is YSYEKL. The CDR3 extends over 16 amino acids. Trimming cost V 1 base and J 3 bases; bases outside gene matches: 6. CDR3 protein: CASSQVGTGANQPQHF. The CDR3 DNA follows: TGCGCCAGCAGCCAAGTAGGCACAGGGGCCAATCAGCCCCAGCATTTT.